This T cell receptor (beta chain) was documented in a study of T-cell reconstitution after alpha-beta-depleted transplantation in children. This clonotype has just a few counts. The antigen remains unidentified. The TCRbeta library incorporated unique molecular identifiers. TCRdb redid the calling of the PCR reads with MiXCR, one entry per CDR3 protein. Among about 1,000,000 distinct CDR3 sequences, under 30% were seen once, and the ten largest hold under 30%. Study results and limitations: Alpha-beta T cells about two months after transplant reportedly derived from several hundred expanded graft clones. T-cell numbers and diversity one year post-transplant derived largely from freshly generated T cells.

This receptor was identified in a boy in the first two years of life who had a stem cell transplant for SCID, so the T cells may come from the graft donor. Sample: PBMCs, mostly from graft donor cells, taken 360 days after TCRalphabeta/CD19-depleted stem cell transplant.

The CDR3 bases are TGCAGTGCTAGGGCTCTAGTGGGACTAGCGGGGCTCAATGAGCAGTTCTTC. Its protein product is CSARALVGLAGLNEQFF. This chain joins TRBV20-1 and TRBJ2-1, with 13 nucleotides matching TRBD2. Germline CDR1 DFQATT, CDR2 SNEGSKA (reference sequence). This CDR3 comprises 17 residues. J lost 6 bases, V lost 3 bases, and 11 bases had no gene match.